This TCR beta chain was identified during a study of blood T cell repertoires in COVID-19. Study at large: Researchers got acute and convalescent COVID-19 samples from the United States, Italy and Spain.

Deletions cut 4 bases from V and 8 bases from J, with 9 bases between. The germline CDR1 and CDR2 sequences are MNHEY and SMNVEV (reference sequence). The CDR3 runs 12 residues. Repertoires were generated with immunoSEQ multiplex PCR, while TCRdb's copy carries only in-frame clones and drops some. The top ten clones hold 12% of a sample with fewer than 250,000 clones, less than 85% of them seen once. The material sequenced was peripheral blood. The chain links TRBV27 to TRBJ2-1; D is ambiguous. This clonotype was sampled from a woman aged 50 to 60 with acute or convalescent COVID-19. DNA for the CDR3: TGTGCCAGCAGTTCCTCGTCCTATGAGCAGTTCTTC. This sequence encodes CASSSSSYEQFF.